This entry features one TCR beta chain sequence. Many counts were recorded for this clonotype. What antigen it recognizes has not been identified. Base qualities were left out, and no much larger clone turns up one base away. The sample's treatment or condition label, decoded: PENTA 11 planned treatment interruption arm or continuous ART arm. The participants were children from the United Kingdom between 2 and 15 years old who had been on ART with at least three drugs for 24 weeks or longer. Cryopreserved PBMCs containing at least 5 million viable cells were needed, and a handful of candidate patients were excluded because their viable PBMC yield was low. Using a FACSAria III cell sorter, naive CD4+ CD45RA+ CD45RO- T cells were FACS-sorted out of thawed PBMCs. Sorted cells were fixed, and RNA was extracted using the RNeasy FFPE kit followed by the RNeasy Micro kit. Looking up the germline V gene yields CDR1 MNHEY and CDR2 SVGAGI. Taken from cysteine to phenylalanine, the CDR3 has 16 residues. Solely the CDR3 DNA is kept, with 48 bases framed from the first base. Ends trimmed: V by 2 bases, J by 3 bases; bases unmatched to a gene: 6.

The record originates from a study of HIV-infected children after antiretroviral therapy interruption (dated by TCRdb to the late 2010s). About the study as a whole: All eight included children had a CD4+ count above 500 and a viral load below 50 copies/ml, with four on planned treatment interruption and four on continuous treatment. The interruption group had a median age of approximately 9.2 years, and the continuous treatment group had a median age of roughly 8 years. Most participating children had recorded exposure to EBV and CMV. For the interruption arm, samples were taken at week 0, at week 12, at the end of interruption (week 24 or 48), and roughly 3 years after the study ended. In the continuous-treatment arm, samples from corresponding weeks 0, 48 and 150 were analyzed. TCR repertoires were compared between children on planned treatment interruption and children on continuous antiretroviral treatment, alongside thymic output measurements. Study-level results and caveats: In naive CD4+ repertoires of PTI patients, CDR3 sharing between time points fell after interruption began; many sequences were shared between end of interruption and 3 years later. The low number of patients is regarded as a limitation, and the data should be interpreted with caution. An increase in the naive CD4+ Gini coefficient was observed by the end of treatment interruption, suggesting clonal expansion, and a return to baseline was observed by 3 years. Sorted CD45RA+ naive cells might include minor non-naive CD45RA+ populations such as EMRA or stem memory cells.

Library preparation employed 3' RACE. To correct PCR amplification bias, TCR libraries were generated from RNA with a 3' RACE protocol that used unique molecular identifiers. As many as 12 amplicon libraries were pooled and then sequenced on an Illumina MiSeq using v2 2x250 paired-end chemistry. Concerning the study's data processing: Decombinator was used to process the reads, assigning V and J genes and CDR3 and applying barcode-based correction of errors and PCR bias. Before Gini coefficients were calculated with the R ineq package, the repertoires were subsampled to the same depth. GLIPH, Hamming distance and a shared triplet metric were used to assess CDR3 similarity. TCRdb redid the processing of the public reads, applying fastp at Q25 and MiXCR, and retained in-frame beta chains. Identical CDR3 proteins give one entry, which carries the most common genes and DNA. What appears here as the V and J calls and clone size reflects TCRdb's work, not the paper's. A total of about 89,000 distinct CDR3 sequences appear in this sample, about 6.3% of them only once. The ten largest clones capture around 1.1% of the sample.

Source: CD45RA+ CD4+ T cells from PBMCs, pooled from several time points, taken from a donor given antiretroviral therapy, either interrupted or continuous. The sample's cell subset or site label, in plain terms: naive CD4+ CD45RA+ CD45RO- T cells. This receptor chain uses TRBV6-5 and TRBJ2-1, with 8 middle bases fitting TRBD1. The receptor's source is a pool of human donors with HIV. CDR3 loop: CASSYRAGGVYNEQFF. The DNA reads TGTGCCAGCAGTTACCGGGCAGGGGGCGTCTACAATGAGCAGTTCTTC.